The rows below give T cell receptor beta chains drawn from one sample of a study of blood T cell repertoires in COVID-19. Measured with immunoSEQ multiplex PCR; TCRdb has only the in-frame clones, and not every one. The sample includes 200,000 to 250,000 clones, 85% to 90% of them seen just once. The sample comprised PBMCs or T cells enriched from blood (not recorded which). The receptors come from a woman aged 45-65 years who had recovered from COVID-19. Both conserved end residues are part of each CDR3. The D gene is left open where the match is weak. Not every row has a clone size; where given, it reads once, few, many or a size class.

v_gene	d_gene	abundance	j_gene	CDR3nt	CDR3aa
TRBV27	TRBD1	-	TRBJ2-2	TGTGCCAGCAGTCCGCAGGGGGTCAACACCGGGGAGCTGTTTTTT	CASSPQGVNTGELFF
TRBV19	TRBD2	-	TRBJ2-6	TGTGCCAGTAGCCTGGGAGGGTCTGGGGCCAACGTCCTGACTTTC	CASSLGGSGANVLTF
TRBV15	-	-	TRBJ1-2	TGTGCCACCAGCCTACTAGGGCCAAAGAGGCATGGCTACACCTTC	CATSLLGPKRHGYTF
TRBV28	-	-	TRBJ1-2	TGTGCCAGCAGTTCCCGATTTGAGGCCAACTATGGCTACACCTTC	CASSSRFEANYGYTF
TRBV7-2	-	-	TRBJ1-3	TGTGCCAGCAGCTTAAGAGGGAAACACGGAAACACCATATATTTT	CASSLRGKHGNTIYF
TRBV5-4	-	-	TRBJ2-1	TGTGCCAGCAGCGCAAAGAGCAACGGCTACAATGAGCAGTTCTTC	CASSAKSNGYNEQFF
TRBV28	-	-	TRBJ2-6	TGTGCCAGCAGTTTCCATGGCTCAGTCAAAAGCTCTGGGGCCAACGTCCTGACTTTC	CASSFHGSVKSSGANVLTF
TRBV3-1/TRBV3-2	-	-	TRBJ2-2	TGTGCCAGCAGCCAAGAGGGTACGGGGATAAAGCGTCTTGCCGGGGAGCTGTTTTTT	CASSQEGTGIKRLAGELFF
TRBV6-1	TRBD1	-	TRBJ2-7	TGTGCCAGCAGTGCCAGTGGGACAGGGAAAAGCTCCTACGAGCAGTACTTC	CASSASGTGKSSYEQYF
TRBV7-2	TRBD2	-	TRBJ2-1	TGTGCCAGCAGTGCTAGCGGGAGAAGGGGTCGCAATGAGCAGTTCTTC	CASSASGRRGRNEQFF
TRBV18	TRBD2	-	TRBJ2-3	TGTGCCAGCTCACCTGGACTGGCGGGAGGGCAAGATACGCAGTATTTT	CASSPGLAGGQDTQYF
TRBV5-4	-	once	TRBJ1-2	TGTGCCAGCAGCTTGTACGAGCGAAGAGAAGGCTACACCTTC	CASSLYERREGYTF
TRBV4-2	TRBD1	-	TRBJ2-7	TGTGCCAGCAGCCAAGATCCCGGGACAGGTAGTAGCGAGCAGTACTTC	CASSQDPGTGSSEQYF
TRBV5-1	TRBD2	-	TRBJ2-5	TGCGCCAGCAGCTCCAGCGGGGACCAAGAGACCCAGTACTTC	CASSSSGDQETQYF
TRBV6-5	TRBD1	-	TRBJ1-1	TGTGCCAGCAGTTACTCTGACAGGGGAGATACTGAAGCTTTCTTT	CASSYSDRGDTEAFF
TRBV10-3	TRBD2	-	TRBJ2-7	TGTGCCATCAGTGATGGGGCTAGCGGCTACGAGCAGTACTTC	CAISDGASGYEQYF
TRBV5-1	-	-	TRBJ2-1	TGCGCCAGCAGCTTGGTTCTAGAGGGCTACAATGAGCAGTTCTTC	CASSLVLEGYNEQFF
TRBV4-3	TRBD1	few	TRBJ2-3	TGCGCCAGCAGCCAAGAATATCTCCGGGACAGAGCTGATACGCAGTATTTT	CASSQEYLRDRADTQYF
TRBV19	-	-	TRBJ2-7	TGTGCCAGTAGCAGGGAGGCGCGTTACGAGCAGTACTTC	CASSREARYEQYF
TRBV25-1	TRBD2	-	TRBJ2-1	TGTGCCAGCAGTGGGACTAGCGGGAGCTATGAGCAGTTCTTC	CASSGTSGSYEQFF
TRBV7-8	-	-	TRBJ2-5	TGTGCCAGCAGCTTAGGGAGTGGTCAAGAGACCCAGTACTTC	CASSLGSGQETQYF
TRBV7-3	-	-	TRBJ2-2	TGTGCCAGCAGCACAGGGCTTGGGTCCGGGGAGCTGTTTTTT	CASSTGLGSGELFF
TRBV9	-	-	TRBJ1-2	TGTGCCAGCAGCGCCACTACTAGGGATGGCTACACCTTC	CASSATTRDGYTF
TRBV7-9	-	-	TRBJ2-1	TGTGCCAGCAGCAGCAATAACTGGCGAGCGGATAGCCCCGAGCAGTTCTTC	CASSSNNWRADSPEQFF
TRBV6-5	-	-	TRBJ1-5	TGTGCCAGCAGTCAGGCAGGGGCGGGCAATCAGCCCCAGCATTTT	CASSQAGAGNQPQHF
TRBV3-1/TRBV3-2	-	-	TRBJ2-1	TGTGCCAGCAGCCAAGGGACAGTCCACAATGAGCAGTTCTTC	CASSQGTVHNEQFF